This record concerns one T cell receptor beta chain sequence. The data derive from a study of T cell responses to AZD1222 COVID-19 vaccine. Trimming removed 4 bases from V and 0 bases from J, with 9 bases in between. CDR3 length: 13 amino acids. Germline CDR1 and CDR2: GTSNPN and SVGIG (reference sequence). Only in-frame clones appear in the TCRdb table, and some are missing; sequencing was by immunoSEQ multiplex PCR. The table shows under 150,000 clones, with about nine tenths occurring only once. The V gene is TRBV30, the J gene TRBJ1-2, with no clear D. The origin of this receptor is an adult in good health. Sequenced here: peripheral blood, sampled on day 0 of AZD1222 vaccination. CDR3 protein: CAWTSLTNYGYTF. As DNA, the CDR3 is TGTGCCTGGACTAGCCTCACTAACTATGGCTACACCTTC.